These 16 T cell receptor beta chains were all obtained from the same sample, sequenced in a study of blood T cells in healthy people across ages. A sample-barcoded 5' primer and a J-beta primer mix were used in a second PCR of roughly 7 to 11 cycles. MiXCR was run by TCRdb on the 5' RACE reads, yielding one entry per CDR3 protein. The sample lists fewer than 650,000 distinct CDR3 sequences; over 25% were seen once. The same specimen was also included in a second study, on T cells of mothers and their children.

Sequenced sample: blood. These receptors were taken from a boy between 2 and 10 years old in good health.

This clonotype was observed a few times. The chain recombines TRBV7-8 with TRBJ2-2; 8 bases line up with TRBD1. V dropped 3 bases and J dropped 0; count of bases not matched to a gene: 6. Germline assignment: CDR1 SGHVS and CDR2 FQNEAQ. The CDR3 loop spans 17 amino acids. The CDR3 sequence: CASSFPGQATNTGELFF. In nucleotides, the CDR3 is TGTGCCAGCAGCTTCCCGGGACAGGCTACGAACACCGGGGAGCTGTTTTTT.

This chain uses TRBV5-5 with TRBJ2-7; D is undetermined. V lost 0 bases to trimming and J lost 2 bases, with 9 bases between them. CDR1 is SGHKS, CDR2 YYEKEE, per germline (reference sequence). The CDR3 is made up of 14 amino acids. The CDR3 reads CASSLEQLTYEQYF. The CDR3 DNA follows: TGTGCCAGCAGCTTGGAACAGCTTACCTACGAGCAGTACTTC.

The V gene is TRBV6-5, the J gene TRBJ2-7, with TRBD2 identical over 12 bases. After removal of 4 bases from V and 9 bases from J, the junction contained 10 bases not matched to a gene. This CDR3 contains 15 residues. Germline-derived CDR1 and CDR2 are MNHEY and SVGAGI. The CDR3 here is CASSSLTSGSCGQYF. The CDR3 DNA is TGTGCCAGCAGTTCCTTGACTAGCGGGAGCTGCGGGCAGTACTTC.

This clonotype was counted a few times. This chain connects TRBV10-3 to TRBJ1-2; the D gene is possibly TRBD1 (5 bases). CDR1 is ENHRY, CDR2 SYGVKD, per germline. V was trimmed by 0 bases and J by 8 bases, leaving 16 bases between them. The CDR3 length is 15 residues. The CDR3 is CAISESGQGDGGYTF. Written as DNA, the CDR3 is TGTGCCATCAGTGAGTCCGGGCAGGGAGATGGCGGCTACACCTTC.

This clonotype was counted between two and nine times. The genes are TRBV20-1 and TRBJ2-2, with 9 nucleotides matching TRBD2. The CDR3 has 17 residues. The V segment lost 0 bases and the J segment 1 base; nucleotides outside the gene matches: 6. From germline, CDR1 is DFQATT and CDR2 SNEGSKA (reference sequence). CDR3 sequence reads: CSARDLAGSLNTGELFF. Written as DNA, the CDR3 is TGCAGTGCTAGAGATCTAGCGGGAAGCTTGAACACCGGGGAGCTGTTTTTT.

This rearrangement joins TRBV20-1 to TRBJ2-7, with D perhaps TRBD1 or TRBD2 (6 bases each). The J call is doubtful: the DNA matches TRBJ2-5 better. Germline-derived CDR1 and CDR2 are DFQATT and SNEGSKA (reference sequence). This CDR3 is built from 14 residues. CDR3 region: CSAGGGLAAETQYF. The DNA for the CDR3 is TGCAGTGCTGGAGGGGGGCTGGCTGCGGAGACCCAGTACTTC.

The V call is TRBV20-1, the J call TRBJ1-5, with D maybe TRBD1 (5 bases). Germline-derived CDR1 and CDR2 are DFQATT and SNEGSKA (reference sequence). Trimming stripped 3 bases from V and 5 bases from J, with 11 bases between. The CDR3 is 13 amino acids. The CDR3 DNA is TGCAGTGCTAGGCAGACAGTCGATCAGCCCCAGCATTTT. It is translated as CSARQTVDQPQHF.

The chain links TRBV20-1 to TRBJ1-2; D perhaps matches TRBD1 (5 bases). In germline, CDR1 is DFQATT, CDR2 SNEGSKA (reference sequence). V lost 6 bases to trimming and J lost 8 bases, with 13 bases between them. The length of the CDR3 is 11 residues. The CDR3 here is CSAGRDLGYTF. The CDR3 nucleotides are TGCAGTGCGGGGAGGGACCTAGGCTACACCTTC.

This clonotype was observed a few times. The CDR3 nucleotides are TGCGCCAGCAGCCCTCCGGGTCCTAGAACCTACGAGCAGTACTTC. It codes for CASSPPGPRTYEQYF. The chain links TRBV5-1 to TRBJ2-7; D uncertain. The germline gives CDR1 SGHRS, CDR2 YFSETQ. Trimming cost V 4 bases and J 2 bases, with 16 bases left between them. This CDR3 spans 15 amino acids.

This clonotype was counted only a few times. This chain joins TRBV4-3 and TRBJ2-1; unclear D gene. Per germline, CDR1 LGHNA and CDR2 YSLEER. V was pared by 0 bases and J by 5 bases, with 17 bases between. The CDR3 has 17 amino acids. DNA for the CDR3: TGCGCCAGCAGCCAAGAGGTCCTCGGCGGTTTCCACAATGAGCAGTTCTTC. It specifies CASSQEVLGGFHNEQFF.

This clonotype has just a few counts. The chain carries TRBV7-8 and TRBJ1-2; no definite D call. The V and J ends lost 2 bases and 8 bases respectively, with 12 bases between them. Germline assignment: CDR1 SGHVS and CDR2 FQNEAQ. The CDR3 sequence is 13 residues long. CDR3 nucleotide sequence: TGTGCCAGCAGCTTACGGGCAGCCGGCGGCTACACCTTC. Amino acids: CASSLRAAGGYTF.

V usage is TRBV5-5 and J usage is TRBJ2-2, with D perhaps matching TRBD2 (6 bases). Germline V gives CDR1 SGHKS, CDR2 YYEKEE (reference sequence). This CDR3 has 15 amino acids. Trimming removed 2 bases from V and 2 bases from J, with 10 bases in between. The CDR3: CASSFLAANTGELFF. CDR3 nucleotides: TGTGCCAGCAGCTTCTTAGCGGCAAACACCGGGGAGCTGTTTTTT.

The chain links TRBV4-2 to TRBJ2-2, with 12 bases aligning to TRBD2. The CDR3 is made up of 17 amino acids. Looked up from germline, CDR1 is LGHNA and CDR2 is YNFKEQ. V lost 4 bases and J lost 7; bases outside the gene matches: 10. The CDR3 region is CASSRTLGLAGNGELFF. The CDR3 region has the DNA TGTGCCAGCAGCCGAACCCTAGGACTAGCGGGGAACGGGGAGCTGTTTTTT.

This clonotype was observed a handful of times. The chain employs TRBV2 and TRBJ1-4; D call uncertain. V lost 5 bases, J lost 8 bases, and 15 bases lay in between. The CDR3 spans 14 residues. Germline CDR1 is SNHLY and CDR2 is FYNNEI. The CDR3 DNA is TGTGCCAGCAGTTTATCCGGATCTCAAGAAAAACTGTTTTTT. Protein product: CASSLSGSQEKLFF.

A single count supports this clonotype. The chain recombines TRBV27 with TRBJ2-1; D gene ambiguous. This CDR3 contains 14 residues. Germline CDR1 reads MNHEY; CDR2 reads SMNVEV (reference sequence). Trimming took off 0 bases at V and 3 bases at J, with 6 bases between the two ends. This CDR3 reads CASSLSYNYNEQFF. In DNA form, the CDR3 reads TGTGCCAGCAGTTTATCATACAACTACAATGAGCAGTTCTTC.

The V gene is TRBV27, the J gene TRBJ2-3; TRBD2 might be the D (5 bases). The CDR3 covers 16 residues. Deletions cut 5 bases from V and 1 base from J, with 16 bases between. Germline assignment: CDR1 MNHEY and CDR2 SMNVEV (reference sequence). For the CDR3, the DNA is TGTGCCAGCAGTCCACGGACTGGGGAAGGCACAGATACGCAGTATTTT. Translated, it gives CASSPRTGEGTDTQYF.